This section outlines one T cell receptor beta chain sequence together with its context. A much bigger clone sits one base away, suggesting this may be a read error. Other DNA sequences within the sample encode an identical CDR3. The data originate from a study of shared clonotypes between healthy human individuals. The CDR3 runs to 12 residues. Germline CDR1 and CDR2: SGHNT and YYREEE (reference sequence). The V end was cut by 5 bases, the J end by 7 bases, with 10 bases between. The study drew all its donors from Caucasian adults living in Nashville, Tennessee. In replicate PCRs of unsorted PBMC, approximately 280 ng DNA, 30,000 or so T cell genomes, was used. TCRdb's copy holds only in-frame clones and misses some; the assay was immunoSEQ multiplex PCR. This table holds 500,000 to 650,000 clones, just over 75% found once.

The receptor comes from a woman aged 40 to 55 in good health. Some clones in this sample may be carry-over from other donors' samples. The chain links TRBV5-4 to TRBJ2-1, with D uncertain. Sequencing was carried out using PBMCs. CDR3 loop: CASSFGGNEQFF. The CDR3 coding sequence is TGTGCCAGCAGTTTCGGTGGGAATGAGCAGTTCTTC.